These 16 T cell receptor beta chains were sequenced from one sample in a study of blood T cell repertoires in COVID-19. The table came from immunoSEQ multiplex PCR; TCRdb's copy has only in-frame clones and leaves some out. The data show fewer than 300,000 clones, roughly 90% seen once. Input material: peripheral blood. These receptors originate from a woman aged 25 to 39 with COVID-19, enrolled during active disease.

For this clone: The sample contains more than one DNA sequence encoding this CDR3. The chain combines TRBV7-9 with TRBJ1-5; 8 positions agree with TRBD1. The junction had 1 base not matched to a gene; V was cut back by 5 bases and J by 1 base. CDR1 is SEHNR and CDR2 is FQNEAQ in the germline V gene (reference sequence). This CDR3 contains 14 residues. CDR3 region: CASSRTGSNQPQHF. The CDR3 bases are TGTGCCAGCAGCCGGACAGGGAGCAATCAGCCCCAGCATTTT.

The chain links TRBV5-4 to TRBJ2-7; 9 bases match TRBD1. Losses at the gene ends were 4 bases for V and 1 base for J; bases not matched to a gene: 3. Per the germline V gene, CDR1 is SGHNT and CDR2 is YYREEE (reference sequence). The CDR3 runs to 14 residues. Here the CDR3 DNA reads TGTGCCAGCAGCACGACAGGGGGGTCCTACGAGCAGTACTTC. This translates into CASSTTGGSYEQYF.

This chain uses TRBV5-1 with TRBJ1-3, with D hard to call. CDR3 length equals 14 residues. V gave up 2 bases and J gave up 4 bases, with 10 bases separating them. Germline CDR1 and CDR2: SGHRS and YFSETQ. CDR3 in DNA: TGCGCCAGCAGCTTAGAGGGTTCGGGAAACACCATATATTTT. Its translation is CASSLEGSGNTIYF.

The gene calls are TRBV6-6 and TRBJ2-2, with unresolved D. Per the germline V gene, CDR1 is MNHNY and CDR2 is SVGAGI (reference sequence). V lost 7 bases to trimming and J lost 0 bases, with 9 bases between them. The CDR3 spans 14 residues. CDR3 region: CASTLTANTGELFF. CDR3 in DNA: TGTGCCAGCACCCTTACAGCGAACACCGGGGAGCTGTTTTTT.

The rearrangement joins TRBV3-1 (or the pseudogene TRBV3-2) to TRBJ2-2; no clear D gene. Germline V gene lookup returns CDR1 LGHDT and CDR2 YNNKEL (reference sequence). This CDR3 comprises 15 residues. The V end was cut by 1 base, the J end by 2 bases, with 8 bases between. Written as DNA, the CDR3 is TGTGCCAGCAGCCAAGGACTCAGAAACACCGGGGAGCTGTTTTTT. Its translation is CASSQGLRNTGELFF.

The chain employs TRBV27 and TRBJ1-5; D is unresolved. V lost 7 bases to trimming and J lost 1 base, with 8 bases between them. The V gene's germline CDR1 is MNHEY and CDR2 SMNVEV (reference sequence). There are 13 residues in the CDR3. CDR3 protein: CASTTGSNQPQHF. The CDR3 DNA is TGTGCCAGCACCACGGGGAGCAATCAGCCCCAGCATTTT.

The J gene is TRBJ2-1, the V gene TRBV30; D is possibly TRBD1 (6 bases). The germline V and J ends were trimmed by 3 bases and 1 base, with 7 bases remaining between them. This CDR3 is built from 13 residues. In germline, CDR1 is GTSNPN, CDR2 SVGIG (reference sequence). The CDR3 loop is CAWRRGSYNEQFF. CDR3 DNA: TGTGCCTGGAGAAGGGGGTCCTACAATGAGCAGTTCTTC.

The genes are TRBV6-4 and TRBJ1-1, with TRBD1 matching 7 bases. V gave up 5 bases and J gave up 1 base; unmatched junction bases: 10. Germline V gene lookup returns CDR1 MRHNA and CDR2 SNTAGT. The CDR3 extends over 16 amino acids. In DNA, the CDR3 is TGTGCCAGCAGTCCCTCCCTGGACAGGTGGAACACTGAAGCTTTCTTT. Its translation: CASSPSLDRWNTEAFF.

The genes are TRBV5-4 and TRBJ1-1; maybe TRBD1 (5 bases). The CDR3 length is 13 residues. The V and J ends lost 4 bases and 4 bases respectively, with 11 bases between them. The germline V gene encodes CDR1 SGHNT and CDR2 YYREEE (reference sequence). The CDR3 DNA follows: TGTGCCAGCAGCGCCCGGGGGAGCACTGAAGCTTTCTTT. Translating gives CASSARGSTEAFF. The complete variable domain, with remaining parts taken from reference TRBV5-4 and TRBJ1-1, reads ETGVTQSPTHLIKTRGQQVTLRCSSQSGHNTVSWYQQALGQGPQFIFQYYREEENGRGNFPPRFSGLQFPNYSSELNVNALELDDSALYLCASSARGSTEAFFGQGTRLTVV.

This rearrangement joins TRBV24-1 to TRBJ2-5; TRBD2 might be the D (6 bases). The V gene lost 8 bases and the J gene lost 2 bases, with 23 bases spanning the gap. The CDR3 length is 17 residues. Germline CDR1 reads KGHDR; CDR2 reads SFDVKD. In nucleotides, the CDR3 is TGTGCCACCATCCTCCCGGGACTCCATTGGAAGCAAGAGACCCAGTACTTC. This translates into CATILPGLHWKQETQYF.

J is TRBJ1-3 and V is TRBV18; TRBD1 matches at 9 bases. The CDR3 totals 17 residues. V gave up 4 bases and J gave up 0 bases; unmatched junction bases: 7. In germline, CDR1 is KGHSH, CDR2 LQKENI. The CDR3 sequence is CASSRYQTGGSGNTIYF. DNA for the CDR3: TGTGCCAGCTCACGCTATCAGACAGGGGGCTCTGGAAACACCATATATTTT.

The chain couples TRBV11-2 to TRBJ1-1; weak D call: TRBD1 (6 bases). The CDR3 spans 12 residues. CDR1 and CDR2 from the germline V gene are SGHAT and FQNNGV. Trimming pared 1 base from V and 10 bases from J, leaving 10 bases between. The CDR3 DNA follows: TGTGCCAGCAGCTTAGTGAGGGGGATAGCTTTCTTT. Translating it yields CASSLVRGIAFF.

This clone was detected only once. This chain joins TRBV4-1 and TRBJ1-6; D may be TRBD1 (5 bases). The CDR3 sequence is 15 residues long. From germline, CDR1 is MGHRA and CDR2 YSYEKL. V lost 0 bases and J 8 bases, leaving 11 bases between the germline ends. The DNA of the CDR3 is TGCGCCAGCAGCCAAGATCAGGGCGGATATTCACCCCTCCACTTT. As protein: CASSQDQGGYSPLHF.

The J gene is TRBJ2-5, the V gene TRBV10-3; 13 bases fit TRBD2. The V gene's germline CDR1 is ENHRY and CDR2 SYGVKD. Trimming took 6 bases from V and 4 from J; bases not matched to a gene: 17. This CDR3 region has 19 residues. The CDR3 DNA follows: TGTGCCATCAGCCCAGGACTAGCGGGGGAAGGGCGGGCGAGAGAGACCCAGTACTTC. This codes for CAISPGLAGEGRARETQYF.

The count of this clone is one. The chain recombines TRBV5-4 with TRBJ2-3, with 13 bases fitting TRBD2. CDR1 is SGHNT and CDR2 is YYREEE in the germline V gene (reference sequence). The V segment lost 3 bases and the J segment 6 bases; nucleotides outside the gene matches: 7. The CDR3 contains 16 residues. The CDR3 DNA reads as TGTGCCAGCAGCTCGGGACTAGCGGGAAGGGTGGATACGCAGTATTTT. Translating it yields CASSSGLAGRVDTQYF.

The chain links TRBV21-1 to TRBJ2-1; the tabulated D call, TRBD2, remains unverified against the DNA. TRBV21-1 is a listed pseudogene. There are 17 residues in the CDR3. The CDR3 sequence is CASSKVGKAGGRNEQFF. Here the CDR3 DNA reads TGTGCCAGCAGCAAAGTAGGGAAAGCGGGAGGGAGGAATGAGCAGTTCTTC.